The 20 T cell receptor beta chains below come from one sample, sequenced in a study of T cell responses to AZD1222 COVID-19 vaccine. The data were produced by immunoSEQ multiplex PCR, yet TCRdb's version contains in-frame clones alone and is incomplete. This table has more than 95,000 clones, 88% appearing once. Material: peripheral blood, obtained on day 0 of AZD1222 vaccination. These receptors were collected from an adult in good health.

This rearrangement joins TRBV11-3 to TRBJ2-5, with TRBD2 matching over 8 bases. There are 16 residues in the CDR3. Germline V gene data show CDR1 as SGHNT and CDR2 as YENEEA. With V trimmed by 3 bases and J by 5 bases, 11 bases remained unmatched. In DNA form, the CDR3 reads TGTGCCAGCAGCTTGACCGAAGCGGGGGCCAGGGAGACCCAGTACTTC. Amino acids: CASSLTEAGARETQYF.

The rearrangement links TRBV28 to TRBJ1-5; D is possibly TRBD1 (5 bases). CDR3 length: 13 amino acids. Trimming took off 6 bases at V and 7 bases at J, with 13 bases between the two ends. The V gene's germline CDR1 is MDHEN and CDR2 SYDVKM. This CDR3 is CASRRPQGQPQHF. Written as DNA, the CDR3 is TGTGCCAGCAGGCGACCGCAGGGACAGCCCCAGCATTTT.

The chain is built from TRBV2 and TRBJ1-1; 7 bases align to TRBD1. V shed 8 bases, J shed 1 base, and the junction held 4 bases outside the gene matches. CDR1 and CDR2 from the germline V gene are SNHLY and FYNNEI. The CDR3 is 13 residues long. In DNA form, the CDR3 reads TGTGCCAGCTGGGGGACAGCGAACACTGAAGCTTTCTTT. This codes for CASWGTANTEAFF.

The V gene is TRBV19, the J gene TRBJ2-6, with D unresolved. CDR3 length: 16 amino acids. Trimming stripped 6 bases from V and 4 bases from J, with 16 bases between. CDR1 and CDR2 (germline): LNHDA, SQIVND (reference sequence). The CDR3 here is CASSPELGSGANVLTF. The CDR3 region has the DNA TGTGCCAGTAGCCCCGAGCTTGGGTCCGGGGCCAACGTCCTGACTTTC.

The rearrangement uses TRBV5-5 and TRBJ1-1; D might be TRBD1 (5 bases). The germline V gene has CDR1 SGHKS and CDR2 YYEKEE (reference sequence). Trimming pared 1 base from V and 1 base from J, leaving 14 bases between. The CDR3 runs 16 residues. The CDR3 DNA follows: TGTGCCAGCAGCTTGCCGGGGACCCAATCGAACACTGAAGCTTTCTTT. As protein: CASSLPGTQSNTEAFF.

The gene calls are TRBV4-1 and TRBJ1-1; 11 bases map to TRBD1. The CDR3 has 19 residues. From germline, CDR1 is MGHRA and CDR2 YSYEKL. V shed 4 bases and J 1 base; nucleotides not matched to a gene: 14. CDR3 DNA sequence: TGCGCCAGCAGCCTAAATTCCGGGACAGGGGGTGCCCAGAACACTGAAGCTTTCTTT. This encodes CASSLNSGTGGAQNTEAFF.

The rearrangement joins TRBV7-2 to TRBJ2-1, with D possibly matching TRBD2 (6 bases). The CDR3 extends over 14 amino acids. Germline V gene lookup returns CDR1 SGHTA and CDR2 FQGNSA. V was pared by 2 bases and J by 12 bases, with 17 bases between. This CDR3 reads CASSLISQSGVQFF. The CDR3 DNA reads TGTGCCAGCAGCTTAATCAGCCAATCGGGGGTGCAGTTCTTC.

The genes are TRBV14 and TRBJ1-1; tentatively, D is TRBD1 (5 bases). From germline, CDR1 is SGHDN and CDR2 FVKESK. V lost 1 base to trimming and J lost 5 bases, with 11 bases between them. The CDR3 is 14 residues long. The chain's CDR3 is CASSQVGGRTEAFF. CDR3 nucleotide sequence: TGTGCCAGCAGCCAAGTCGGGGGGAGGACTGAAGCTTTCTTT. Full variable domain (rest looked up from reference TRBV14 and TRBJ1-1): EAGVTQFPSHSVIEKGQTVTLRCDPISGHDNLYWYRRVMGKEIKFLLHFVKESKQDESGMPNNRFLAERTGGTYSTLKVQPAELEDSGVYFCASSQVGGRTEAFFGQGTRLTVV.

CDR3: CASSFQGLAGITDTQYF. CDR3 sequence (DNA): TGTGCCAGCAGCTTCCAGGGACTAGCGGGGATCACAGATACGCAGTATTTT. The chain carries TRBV13 and TRBJ2-3; 13 bases are shared with TRBD2. Trimming cost V 3 bases and J 2 bases; bases outside gene matches: 5. This CDR3 spans 17 amino acids. CDR1 is PRHDT and CDR2 is FYEKMQ in the germline V gene (reference sequence).

The chain couples TRBV12-3 or TRBV12-4 to TRBJ2-7, with D hard to call. Trimming removed 4 bases from V and 0 bases from J, with 7 bases in between. The CDR3 runs to 13 residues. The CDR3 nucleotides read TGTGCCAGCAGTTCGTCGAGCTCCTACGAGCAGTACTTC. It yields the protein CASSSSSSYEQYF.

The CDR3 DNA follows: TGCGCCAGCACCAACCTCCAGGGCCGGGGCTACACCTTC. Translated, it gives CASTNLQGRGYTF. V gene TRBV5-1 combines with J gene TRBJ1-2; the D gene is possibly TRBD1 (5 bases). CDR1 and CDR2 from the germline V gene are SGHRS and YFSETQ. CDR3 length equals 13 residues. Between the trimmed V and J ends, which lost 6 bases and 8 bases, there was a span of 17 bases.

V usage is TRBV11-2 and J usage is TRBJ1-2; no reliable D call. This CDR3 spans 12 amino acids. V was trimmed by 5 bases and J by 8 bases, leaving 12 bases between them. Germline CDR1 SGHAT, CDR2 FQNNGV. The CDR3 sequence: CASSLRLGGYTF. Here the CDR3 DNA reads TGTGCCAGCAGCCTCAGGCTCGGGGGCTACACCTTC.

This chain connects TRBV29-1 to TRBJ2-7; perhaps TRBD1 as D (6 bases). The V end was cut by 6 bases, the J end by 2 bases, with 14 bases between. The CDR3 covers 13 residues. CDR1 SQVTM and CDR2 ANQGSEA come from the germline V gene. The CDR3 here is CSVGQTGPYEQYF. CDR3 nucleotides: TGCAGCGTCGGACAGACAGGCCCCTACGAGCAGTACTTC.

V usage is TRBV9 and J usage is TRBJ1-2; D ambiguous. The CDR3 length is 12 residues. Germline V lookup: CDR1 SGDLS, CDR2 YYNGEE. Deletions cut 3 bases from V and 8 bases from J, with 11 bases between. DNA for the CDR3: TGTGCCAGCAGCGCTCACCCGGGCGGCTACACCTTC. Protein sequence: CASSAHPGGYTF.

The rearrangement joins TRBV28 to TRBJ2-5; 7 nucleotides agree with TRBD1. The CDR3 has 14 residues. Germline CDR1 MDHEN, CDR2 SYDVKM. Germline trimming cut 5 bases from V and 3 bases from J; bases unmatched to any gene: 6. The CDR3 sequence: CASSPSQGKETQYF. In DNA, the CDR3 is TGTGCCAGCAGTCCATCACAGGGGAAAGAGACCCAGTACTTC.

This clone was detected once. CDR3 sequence reads: CASSESVQTGELFF. The CDR3 coding sequence is TGTGCCAGCAGTGAGTCAGTACAGACCGGGGAGCTGTTTTTT. The rearrangement links TRBV2 to TRBJ2-2; D not resolved. V was clipped by 3 bases and J by 5 bases, with 10 bases between them. This CDR3 is built from 14 residues. Germline V lookup: CDR1 SNHLY, CDR2 FYNNEI.

This clone was detected once. This chain joins TRBV7-3 and TRBJ2-1; D uncertain. The germline gives CDR1 SGHTA, CDR2 FQGTGA. This CDR3 is 14 amino acids long. V dropped 5 bases and J dropped 3 bases, with 11 bases sitting between them. The chain's CDR3 is CASSENAYYNEQFF. The DNA for the CDR3 is TGTGCCAGCAGCGAAAACGCCTACTACAATGAGCAGTTCTTC.

The CDR3 sequence is CAWRQGGNEQFF. The CDR3 bases are TGTGCCTGGCGACAGGGAGGTAATGAGCAGTTCTTC. V usage is TRBV30 and J usage is TRBJ2-1; D may be TRBD1 (7 bases). CDR3 length: 12 residues. Germline assignment: CDR1 GTSNPN and CDR2 SVGIG (reference sequence). Trimming removed 5 bases at V and 7 bases at J, with 12 bases between. The whole variable domain, filled in from reference TRBV30 and TRBJ2-1, reads SQTIHQWPATLVQPVGSPLSLECTVEGTSNPNLYWYRQAAGRGLQLLFYSVGIGQISSEVPQNLSASRPQDRQFILSSKKLLLSDSGFYLCAWRQGGNEQFFGPGTRLTVL.

This clone appeared a single time. This chain joins TRBV6-5 and TRBJ2-2, with 10 bases aligning to TRBD1. CDR3 size: 15 residues. V dropped 6 bases and J dropped 5; count of bases not matched to a gene: 6. In germline, CDR1 is MNHEY, CDR2 SVGAGI. The CDR3 sequence is CASRRQGAETGELFF. CDR3 bases: TGTGCCAGCAGGCGACAGGGGGCGGAAACCGGGGAGCTGTTTTTT.

The chain couples TRBV4-1 to TRBJ2-2; D uncertain. In germline, CDR1 is MGHRA, CDR2 YSYEKL. This CDR3 contains 15 residues. V shed 1 base and J shed 4 bases, with 10 bases lying between them. The CDR3: CASSQVLTSTGELFF. Written as DNA, the CDR3 is TGCGCCAGCAGCCAAGTTCTAACCTCCACCGGGGAGCTGTTTTTT.